This T cell receptor (beta chain) was captured in a study of T cell responses to AZD1222 COVID-19 vaccine. Turning to the study itself: Timing groups of about 4 and about 12 weeks for second doses were pooled.

The table came from immunoSEQ multiplex PCR; TCRdb's copy has only in-frame clones and leaves some out. The profile shows 90,000 to 150,000 clones, roughly 89% of them singletons. The germline gives CDR1 KGHSH, CDR2 LQKENI. V gave up 2 bases and J gave up 1 base; unmatched junction bases: 0. CDR3 length equals 15 residues. The chain couples TRBV18 to TRBJ1-1; 11 bases are shared with TRBD1. The material was peripheral blood, obtained on day 0 of AZD1222 vaccination. This clonotype was sampled from an adult in good health. This CDR3 reads CASSPGTGGNTEAFF. The CDR3 DNA sequence: TGTGCCAGCTCACCAGGGACAGGGGGGAACACTGAAGCTTTCTTT. Looking up the rest from reference TRBV18 and TRBJ1-1 gives the full variable domain: NAGVMQNPRHLVRRRGQEARLRCSPMKGHSHVYWYRQLPEEGLKFMVYLQKENIIDESGMPKERFSAEFPKEGPSILRIQQVVRGDSAAYFCASSPGTGGNTEAFFGQGTRLTVV.